This TCR beta chain was documented in a study of beta chain features in type 1 diabetes. Broader study findings: Among all four CD4+ subsets, Type 1 diabetes patients had TCRB CDR3s that were moderately but significantly shorter.

The whole isolated RNA underwent reverse transcription, so sequencing captured expressed TCRB transcripts. The repertoire was sequenced with immunoSEQ multiplex PCR; TCRdb's copy has only in-frame clones and lacks some. Of some 370,000 clones detected, around a tenth appear once; the ten largest clones hold approximately 0.6%. The sample holds a few counts of this clone. What it binds is unknown. This TCR was recovered from a man aged 30 to 45 with type 1 diabetes. Sequenced sample: central memory CD4+ T cells from blood.

Written as DNA, the CDR3 is TGTGCCAGCACCGAGGGGACATCTGGGGCCAACGTCCTGACTTTC. This encodes CASTEGTSGANVLTF. V gene TRBV6-1 combines with J gene TRBJ2-6; D is perhaps TRBD1 (6 bases). Looked up from germline, CDR1 is MNHNS and CDR2 is SASEGT. This CDR3 comprises 15 residues. Trimming cost V 7 bases and J 1 base, with 11 bases left between them.